Given below is one T cell receptor (beta chain) in context. Its antigen is still unknown. PCR amplification relied on 60 Vbeta primers (plus 13 Jbeta primers). TCRdb keeps only in-frame clones here, not all; method: immunoSEQ multiplex PCR. The sample yields 140,000 or so clones, 80% seen once. This sample is drawn from a study of cytomegalovirus exposure and HLA in healthy donors. The germline V gene encodes CDR1 MNHEY and CDR2 SVGAGI. This CDR3 region has 16 residues. After removal of 0 bases from V and 3 bases from J, the junction contained 6 bases not matched to a gene. Though nominally healthy at sampling, donors likely had unrecorded immune exposures. The study, taken as a whole, reports: The investigators catalogued 150 to 200 TCR beta chains as cytomegalovirus-associated.

Sequencing input: PBMCs. The TCR originated in a man aged 35 to 55 in good health and CMV-seronegative. V and J are TRBV6-5 and TRBJ2-7, with TRBD2 matching 9 bases. This CDR3 is CASSYSRLAVNYEQYF. The CDR3 DNA sequence: TGTGCCAGCAGTTACTCGAGACTAGCGGTAAACTACGAGCAGTACTTC.